What follows are 21 T cell receptor beta chains derived from one specimen sequenced in a study of cytomegalovirus exposure and HLA in healthy donors. PCR was performed using 60 Vbeta and 13 Jbeta primers. Generated by immunoSEQ multiplex PCR, the TCRdb table keeps only in-frame clones and is missing some. This table has about 210,000 clones, around 80% appearing once. Sequenced material: PBMCs. Receptors were obtained from a man aged 40-49 years in good health and CMV-seropositive.

The rearrangement uses TRBV6-6 and TRBJ2-1; the match to TRBD2 covers 9 bases. Germline V lookup: CDR1 MNHNY, CDR2 SVGAGI (reference sequence). V dropped 2 bases and J dropped 2; count of bases not matched to a gene: 1. The CDR3 has 15 amino acids. As DNA, the CDR3 is TGTGCCAGCAGTTACCAGCGGGAGGCCTACAATGAGCAGTTCTTC. This translates into CASSYQREAYNEQFF.

Concerning this clone: Additional DNA sequences in this sample encode the identical CDR3. This rearrangement joins TRBV7-8 to TRBJ1-5, with D possibly being TRBD1 (5 bases). The CDR3 runs to 15 residues. In germline, CDR1 is SGHVS, CDR2 FQNEAQ. Trimming left V 0 bases short and J 4 bases short, with 10 bases between. Here the CDR3 DNA reads TGTGCCAGCAGCTTAGCGGGCGGGGGGAATCAGCCCCAGCATTTT. This codes for CASSLAGGGNQPQHF.

The chain joins TRBV10-1 to TRBJ1-1; D remains ambiguous. The CDR3 is made up of 14 amino acids. Deletions cut 5 bases from V and 0 bases from J, with 10 bases between. CDR1 is WNHNN and CDR2 is SYGVQD in the germline V gene (reference sequence). CDR3 protein: CASSPDIMNTEAFF. The CDR3 coding sequence is TGCGCCAGCAGTCCTGACATAATGAACACTGAAGCTTTCTTT.

In its sample, this clone was seen once. The chain employs TRBV7-8 and TRBJ1-3; TRBD1 might be the D (5 bases). Germline assignment: CDR1 SGHVS and CDR2 FQNEAQ. The CDR3 sequence is 17 residues long. V was cut by 1 base and J by 9 bases, with 22 bases left in between. The CDR3 spells CASSLGLGPGPICTIYF. In DNA form, the CDR3 reads TGTGCCAGCAGCTTAGGTCTGGGGCCAGGCCCCATTTGCACCATATATTTT. Using reference TRBV7-8 and TRBJ1-3 for the parts outside the CDR3, the full variable domain is GAGVSQSPRYKVAKRGQDVALRCDPISGHVSLFWYQQALGQGPEFLTYFQNEAQLDKSGLPSDRFFAERPEGSVSTLKIQRTQQEDSAVYLCASSLGLGPGPICTIYFGEGSWLTVV.

The sample holds one count of this clone. The chain combines TRBV9 with TRBJ2-1, with a tentative D call TRBD2 (5 bases). The V gene lost 7 bases and the J gene lost 6 bases, with 20 bases spanning the gap. Germline lookup yields CDR1 SGDLS and CDR2 YYNGEE. This CDR3 is 15 amino acids long. In DNA, the CDR3 is TGTGCCAGCCTGCGTCAGCGGTCGCACGGCAATGAGCAGTTCTTC. Protein product: CASLRQRSHGNEQFF.

This clone was counted only a few times. The same CDR3 also results from other DNA sequences found in this sample. This chain uses TRBV27 with TRBJ2-1; D is ambiguous. V was pared by 5 bases and J by 4 bases, with 3 bases between. The germline CDR1 and CDR2 sequences are MNHEY and SMNVEV (reference sequence). The CDR3 is made up of 11 amino acids. CDR3 in DNA: TGTGCCAGCAGTCAATACAATGAGCAGTTCTTC. The encoded protein is CASSQYNEQFF.

The V and J genes are TRBV4-1 and TRBJ2-3; D uncertain. The V gene lost 0 bases and the J gene lost 0 bases, with 7 bases spanning the gap. The germline CDR1 and CDR2 sequences are MGHRA and YSYEKL. This CDR3 is 15 amino acids long. CDR3 nucleotide sequence: TGCGCCAGCAGCCAAGATCTAGTTAGCACAGATACGCAGTATTTT. It encodes CASSQDLVSTDTQYF.

This clone is a singleton in its sample. The V call is TRBV11-2, the J call TRBJ1-3; 7 positions match TRBD1. CDR1 SGHAT and CDR2 FQNNGV come from the germline V gene. The CDR3 spans 15 residues. V gave up 5 bases and J gave up 2 bases; unmatched junction bases: 6. The CDR3 here is CASSARQGAGNTIYF. The CDR3 nucleotides are TGTGCCAGCAGCGCCCGACAGGGTGCTGGAAACACCATATATTTT.

V usage is TRBV7-9 and J usage is TRBJ2-1, with no clear D. This CDR3 is 14 amino acids long. Per the germline V gene, CDR1 is SEHNR and CDR2 is FQNEAQ (reference sequence). The CDR3 region is CSSLGTTPYNEQFF. Here the CDR3 DNA reads TGTTCCTCCCTTGGAACTACCCCCTACAATGAGCAGTTCTTC.

This clone has only one observation. The rearrangement uses TRBV27 and TRBJ2-3, with 11 bases aligning to TRBD2. The CDR3 has 18 amino acids. Germline CDR1 reads MNHEY; CDR2 reads SMNVEV (reference sequence). The V gene end was trimmed by 4 bases and the J gene end by 0 bases; junction bases not matched to a gene: 9. The CDR3 bases are TGTGCCAGCAGTTCCCAACGACTAGCGGGGCCCAGCACAGATACGCAGTATTTT. Residues: CASSSQRLAGPSTDTQYF.

This chain links TRBV5-6 with TRBJ2-1; D uncertain. This CDR3 has 16 amino acids. CDR1 and CDR2 (germline): SGHDT, YYEEEE. Trimming pared 2 bases from V and 0 bases from J, leaving 12 bases between. CDR3 sequence reads: CASSFVTLSSYNEQFF. In DNA, the CDR3 is TGTGCCAGCAGCTTTGTTACTCTGAGCTCCTACAATGAGCAGTTCTTC.

The J gene is TRBJ2-5, the V gene TRBV10-3, with D possibly TRBD2 on 5 matching bases. This CDR3 comprises 18 residues. V was trimmed by 3 bases and J by 5 bases, leaving 25 bases between them. In germline, CDR1 is ENHRY, CDR2 SYGVKD. CDR3: CAISDSLSADQTGETQYF. The CDR3 nucleotides are TGTGCCATCAGTGACTCCTTGAGCGCAGACCAAACGGGGGAGACCCAGTACTTC.

The J gene is TRBJ1-2, the V gene TRBV6-1, with TRBD1 matching 11 bases. The CDR3 loop spans 15 amino acids. V trimming: 4 bases; J trimming: 2 bases; junction bases outside the gene matches: 3. CDR1 and CDR2 from the germline V gene are MNHNS and SASEGT. The CDR3 is CASSAGTGGNYGYTF. The CDR3 bases are TGTGCCAGCAGTGCCGGGACAGGGGGAAACTATGGCTACACCTTC.

This clone was found once. V usage is TRBV7-8 and J usage is TRBJ2-5, with 12 nucleotides matching TRBD1. J was trimmed by 4 bases and V by 5 bases; bases with no gene match: 11. CDR1 is SGHVS, CDR2 FQNEAQ, per germline. This CDR3 region has 17 residues. The CDR3 DNA sequence: TGTGCCAGCAGCCATATCCGGGACAGGGGGCGAGGAGAGACCCAGTACTTC. Protein: CASSHIRDRGRGETQYF. Using reference TRBV7-8 and TRBJ2-5 for the parts outside the CDR3, the full variable domain is GAGVSQSPRYKVAKRGQDVALRCDPISGHVSLFWYQQALGQGPEFLTYFQNEAQLDKSGLPSDRFFAERPEGSVSTLKIQRTQQEDSAVYLCASSHIRDRGRGETQYFGPGTRLLVL.

The sample holds one count of this clone. V usage is TRBV9 and J usage is TRBJ2-2, with 11 nucleotides matching TRBD2. V shed 2 bases and J 2 bases; nucleotides not matched to a gene: 5. Per the germline V gene, CDR1 is SGDLS and CDR2 is YYNGEE. The CDR3 length is 17 residues. The CDR3 sequence is CASSVTGTSGNTGELFF. The CDR3 bases are TGTGCCAGCAGCGTTACCGGGACTAGCGGAAACACCGGGGAGCTGTTTTTT.

This sequence joins TRBV11-2 and TRBJ2-7, with TRBD1 as a possible D gene (6 bases). The CDR3 is 15 amino acids. V lost 1 base, J lost 5 bases, and 15 bases lay in between. CDR1 SGHAT and CDR2 FQNNGV come from the germline V gene. As DNA, the CDR3 is TGTGCCAGCAGCTTAGTAAACAGGGTAGGCGACGAGCAGTACTTC. Amino acid sequence: CASSLVNRVGDEQYF.

The chain is built from TRBV27 and TRBJ2-7; TRBD2 agrees at 8 bases. CDR1 is MNHEY and CDR2 is SMNVEV in the germline V gene (reference sequence). After removal of 8 bases from V and 2 bases from J, the junction contained 8 bases not matched to a gene. The CDR3 sequence is 14 residues long. The CDR3 loop is CASRPPGLAYEQYF. DNA for the CDR3: TGTGCCAGCCGTCCTCCGGGACTAGCCTACGAGCAGTACTTC.

This clone came up once. The V gene is TRBV12-5, the J gene TRBJ2-7; D gene uncertain. V shed 2 bases and J shed 2 bases, with 10 bases lying between them. The germline V gene encodes CDR1 LGHNT and CDR2 FRNRAP. There are 14 residues in the CDR3. The CDR3 is CASGLLGVTYEQYV. The DNA for the CDR3 is TGTGCTAGTGGTTTGTTAGGAGTAACCTACGAGCAGTACGTC.

V gene TRBV6-1 combines with J gene TRBJ2-2, with 9 bases fitting TRBD1. Trimming cost V 2 bases and J 5 bases; bases outside gene matches: 6. The CDR3 loop spans 16 amino acids. From germline, CDR1 is MNHNS and CDR2 SASEGT. CDR3 protein: CASSEIGTGTTGELFF. The DNA for the CDR3 is TGTGCCAGCAGTGAAATTGGGACAGGGACGACCGGGGAGCTGTTTTTT.

In its sample, this clone was seen once. This sequence joins TRBV19 and TRBJ2-1; possibly TRBD2 for D (6 bases). Trimming left V 4 bases short and J 3 bases short, with 10 bases between. Germline CDR1 reads LNHDA; CDR2 reads SQIVND (reference sequence). There are 14 residues in the CDR3. CDR3 protein: CASSTPGVYNEQFF. CDR3 sequence (DNA): TGTGCCAGTAGTACCCCGGGGGTCTACAATGAGCAGTTCTTC.

The V call is TRBV9, the J call TRBJ2-7; 12 bases fit TRBD1. Germline CDR1 and CDR2: SGDLS and YYNGEE. The V gene end was trimmed by 4 bases and the J gene end by 5 bases; junction bases not matched to a gene: 7. The CDR3 is 15 residues long. In DNA, the CDR3 is TGTGCCAGCAGCACCCGGGACAGGGGGCTGCACGAGCAGTACTTC. It translates to CASSTRDRGLHEQYF. Full variable domain (outside the CDR3, taken from reference TRBV9 and TRBJ2-7): DSGVTQTPKHLITATGQRVTLRCSPRSGDLSVYWYQQSLDQGLQFLIQYYNGEERAKGNILERFSAQQFPDLHSELNLSSLELGDSALYFCASSTRDRGLHEQYFGPGTRLTVT.